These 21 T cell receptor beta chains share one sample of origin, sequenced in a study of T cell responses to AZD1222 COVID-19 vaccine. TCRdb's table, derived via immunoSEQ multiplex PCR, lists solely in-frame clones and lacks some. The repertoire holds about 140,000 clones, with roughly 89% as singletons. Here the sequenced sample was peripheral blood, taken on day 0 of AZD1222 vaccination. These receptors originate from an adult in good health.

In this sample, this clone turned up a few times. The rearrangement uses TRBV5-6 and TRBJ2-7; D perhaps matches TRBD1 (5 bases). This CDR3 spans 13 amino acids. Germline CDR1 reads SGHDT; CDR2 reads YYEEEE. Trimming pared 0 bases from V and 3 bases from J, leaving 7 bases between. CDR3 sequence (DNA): TGTGCCAGCAGCTTGGCCCAGGGCTACGAGCAGTACTTC. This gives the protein CASSLAQGYEQYF.

CDR3 protein: CASSPNRGPNTEAFF. The CDR3 DNA reads TGTGCCAGCAGCCCCAACAGGGGACCGAACACTGAAGCTTTCTTT. The J gene is TRBJ1-1, the V gene TRBV7-9, with 7 positions matching TRBD1. The CDR3 is made up of 15 amino acids. Per germline, CDR1 SEHNR and CDR2 FQNEAQ (reference sequence). With V trimmed by 5 bases and J by 1 base, 7 bases remained unmatched. Filled out from reference TRBV7-9 and TRBJ1-1, the complete variable domain reads DTGVSQNPRHKITKRGQNVTFRCDPISEHNRLYWYRQTLGQGPEFLTYFQNEAQLEKSRLLSDRFSAERPKGSFSTLEIQRTEQGDSAMYLCASSPNRGPNTEAFFGQGTRLTVV.

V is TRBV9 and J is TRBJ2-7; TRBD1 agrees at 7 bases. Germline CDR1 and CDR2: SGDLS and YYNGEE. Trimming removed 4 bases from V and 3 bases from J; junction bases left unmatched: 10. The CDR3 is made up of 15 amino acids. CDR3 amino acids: CASSFGEGQIYEQYF. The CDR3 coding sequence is TGTGCCAGCAGCTTCGGTGAGGGACAGATCTACGAGCAGTACTTC.

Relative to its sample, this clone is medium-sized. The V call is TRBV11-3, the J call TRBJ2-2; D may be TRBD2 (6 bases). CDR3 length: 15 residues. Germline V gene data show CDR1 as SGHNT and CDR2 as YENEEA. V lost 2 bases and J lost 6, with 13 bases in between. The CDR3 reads CASSLSGSSAGELFF. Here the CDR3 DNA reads TGTGCCAGCAGCTTATCCGGGAGTTCGGCCGGGGAGCTGTTTTTT.

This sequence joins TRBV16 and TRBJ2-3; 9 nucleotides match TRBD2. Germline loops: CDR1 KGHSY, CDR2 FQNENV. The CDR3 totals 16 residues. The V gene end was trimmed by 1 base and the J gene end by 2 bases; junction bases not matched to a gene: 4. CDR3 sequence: CASSQWREGPTDTQYF. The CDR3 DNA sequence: TGTGCCAGCAGCCAATGGCGGGAGGGCCCCACAGATACGCAGTATTTT.

This chain's CDR3 is CASSATGTDTGELFF. The CDR3 DNA reads TGTGCCAGCAGTGCAACCGGGACGGACACCGGGGAGCTGTTTTTT. The chain is built from TRBV2 and TRBJ2-2; D may be TRBD1 or TRBD2 (5 bases each). V lost 4 bases and J lost 3, with 12 bases in between. CDR3 length: 15 amino acids. CDR1 and CDR2 from the germline V gene are SNHLY and FYNNEI.

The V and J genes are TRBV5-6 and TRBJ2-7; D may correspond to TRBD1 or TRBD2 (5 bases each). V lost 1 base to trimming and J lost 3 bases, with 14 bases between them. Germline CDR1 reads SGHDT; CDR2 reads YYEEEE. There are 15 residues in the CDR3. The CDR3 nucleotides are TGTGCCAGCAGCTTGAGAGGGGTGTGGCTCTACGAGCAGTACTTC. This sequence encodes CASSLRGVWLYEQYF.

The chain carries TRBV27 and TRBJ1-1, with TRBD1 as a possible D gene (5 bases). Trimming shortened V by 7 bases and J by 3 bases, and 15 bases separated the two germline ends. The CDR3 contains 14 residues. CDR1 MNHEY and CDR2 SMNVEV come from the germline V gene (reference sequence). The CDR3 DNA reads TGTGCCAGCACCCGGGGCAGGCGGGACACTGAAGCTTTCTTT. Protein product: CASTRGRRDTEAFF.

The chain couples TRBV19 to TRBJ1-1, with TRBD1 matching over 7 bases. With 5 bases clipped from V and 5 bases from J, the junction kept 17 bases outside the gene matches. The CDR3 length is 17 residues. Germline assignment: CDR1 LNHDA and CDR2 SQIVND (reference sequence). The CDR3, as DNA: TGTGCCAGTAGTTCGGTTGGAGGGGGCGGGTGGGGAACTGAAGCTTTCTTT. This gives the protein CASSSVGGGGWGTEAFF.

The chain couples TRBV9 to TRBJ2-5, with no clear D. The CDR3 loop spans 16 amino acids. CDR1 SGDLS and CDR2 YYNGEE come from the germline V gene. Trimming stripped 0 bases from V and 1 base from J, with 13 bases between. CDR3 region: CASSVGKGQLQETQYF. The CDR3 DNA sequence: TGTGCCAGCAGCGTAGGTAAAGGTCAACTCCAAGAGACCCAGTACTTC. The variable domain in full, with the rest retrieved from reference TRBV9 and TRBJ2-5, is DSGVTQTPKHLITATGQRVTLRCSPRSGDLSVYWYQQSLDQGLQFLIQYYNGEERAKGNILERFSAQQFPDLHSELNLSSLELGDSALYFCASSVGKGQLQETQYFGPGTRLLVL.

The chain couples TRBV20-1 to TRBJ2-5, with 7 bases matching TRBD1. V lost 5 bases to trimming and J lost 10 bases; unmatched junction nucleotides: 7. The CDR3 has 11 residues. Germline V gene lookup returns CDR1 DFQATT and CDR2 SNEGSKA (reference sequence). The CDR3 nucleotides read TGCAGTGCTTACAGGGGTGGAGGCCAGTACTTC. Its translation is CSAYRGGGQYF.

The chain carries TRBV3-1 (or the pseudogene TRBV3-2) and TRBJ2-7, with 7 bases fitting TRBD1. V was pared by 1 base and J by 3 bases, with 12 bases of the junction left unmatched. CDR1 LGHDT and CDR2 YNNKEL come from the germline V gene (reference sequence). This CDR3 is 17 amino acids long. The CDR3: CASSQVGRGPPYYEQYF. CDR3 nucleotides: TGTGCCAGCAGCCAAGTAGGAAGGGGGCCCCCCTACTACGAGCAGTACTTC.

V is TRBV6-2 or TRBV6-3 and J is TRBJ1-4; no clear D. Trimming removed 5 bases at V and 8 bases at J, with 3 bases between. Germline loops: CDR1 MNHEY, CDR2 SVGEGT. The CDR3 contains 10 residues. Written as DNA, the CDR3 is TGTGCCAGCAGTAGGGAAAAACTGTTTTTT. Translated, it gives CASSREKLFF.

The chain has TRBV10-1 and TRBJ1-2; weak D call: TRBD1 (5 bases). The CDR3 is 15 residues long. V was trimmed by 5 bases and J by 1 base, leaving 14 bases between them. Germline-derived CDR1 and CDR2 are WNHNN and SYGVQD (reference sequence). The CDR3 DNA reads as TGCGCCAGCAGTCGGGTACGGGACGGTAACTATGGCTACACCTTC. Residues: CASSRVRDGNYGYTF.

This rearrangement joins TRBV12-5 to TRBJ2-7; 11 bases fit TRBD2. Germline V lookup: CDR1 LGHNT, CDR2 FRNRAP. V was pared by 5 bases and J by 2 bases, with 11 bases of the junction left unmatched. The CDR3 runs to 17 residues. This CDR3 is CASGTTLSGRAPYEQYF. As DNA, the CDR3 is TGTGCTAGTGGTACCACGCTTAGCGGGAGGGCCCCCTACGAGCAGTACTTC.

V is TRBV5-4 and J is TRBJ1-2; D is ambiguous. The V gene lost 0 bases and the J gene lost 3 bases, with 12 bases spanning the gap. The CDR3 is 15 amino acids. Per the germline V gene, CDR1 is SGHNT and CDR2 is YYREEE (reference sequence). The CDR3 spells CASSLARSSDYGYTF. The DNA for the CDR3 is TGTGCCAGCAGCTTGGCTCGGAGTTCCGACTATGGCTACACCTTC.

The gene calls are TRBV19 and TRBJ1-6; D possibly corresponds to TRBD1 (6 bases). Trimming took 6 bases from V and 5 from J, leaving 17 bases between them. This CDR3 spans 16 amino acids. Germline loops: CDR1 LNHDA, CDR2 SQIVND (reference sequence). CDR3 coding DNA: TGTGCCAGTAGGACCCGGGGCAGGGGAAATAATTCACCCCTCCACTTT. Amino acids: CASRTRGRGNNSPLHF.

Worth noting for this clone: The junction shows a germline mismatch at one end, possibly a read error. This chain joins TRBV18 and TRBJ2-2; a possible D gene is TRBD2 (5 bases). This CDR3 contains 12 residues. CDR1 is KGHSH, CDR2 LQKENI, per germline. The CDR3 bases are TGTGCCAGCTCCCCACTAGGCGGGGAGCTGTTTTTT. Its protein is CASSPLGGELFF.

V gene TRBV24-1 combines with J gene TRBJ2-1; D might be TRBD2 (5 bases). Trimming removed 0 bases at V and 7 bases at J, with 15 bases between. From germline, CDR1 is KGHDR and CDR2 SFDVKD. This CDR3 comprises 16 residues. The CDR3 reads CATSDLSGSRVNEQFF. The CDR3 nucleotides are TGTGCCACCAGTGATTTGAGTGGGAGTAGGGTGAATGAGCAGTTCTTC.

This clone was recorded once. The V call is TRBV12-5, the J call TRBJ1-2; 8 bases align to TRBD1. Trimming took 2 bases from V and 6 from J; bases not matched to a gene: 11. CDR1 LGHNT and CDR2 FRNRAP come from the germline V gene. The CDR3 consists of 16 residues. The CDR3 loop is CASGLTPDREGDGYTF. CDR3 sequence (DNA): TGTGCTAGTGGTTTGACGCCGGACAGGGAAGGTGATGGCTACACCTTC.

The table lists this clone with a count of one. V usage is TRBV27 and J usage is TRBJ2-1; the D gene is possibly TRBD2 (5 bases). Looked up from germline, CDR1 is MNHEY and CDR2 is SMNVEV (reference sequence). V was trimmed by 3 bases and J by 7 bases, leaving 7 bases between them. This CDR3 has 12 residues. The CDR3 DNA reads TGTGCCAGCAGTTTGCGAGGGAATGAGCAGTTCTTC. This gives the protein CASSLRGNEQFF.